This T cell receptor (beta chain) is drawn from a study of PD-1 blockade in classical Hodgkin lymphoma. Using immunoSEQ multiplex PCR, the repertoire was profiled, and TCRdb retains in-frame clones only, with some absent. The sample holds tens of thousands of clones, approximately 92% seen once. The germline V gene encodes CDR1 LNHDA and CDR2 SQIVND (reference sequence). V trimming: 7 bases; J trimming: 1 base; junction bases outside the gene matches: 7. The CDR3 is 15 amino acids. All patients relapsed after autologous stem cell transplantation, and brentuximab vedotin exposure varied. This material consisted of peripheral blood mononuclear cells (PBMCs), taken before the second cycle of nivolumab. This chain uses TRBV19 with TRBJ2-7, with 10 bases that match TRBD2. The sequence came from a human donor with classical Hodgkin lymphoma. The CDR3 DNA is TGTGCCAGTACCCCTTTAGCGGGAGGTTCCTACGAGCAGTACTTC. This codes for CASTPLAGGSYEQYF.